One sample yielded the 18 T cell receptor beta chains listed below, sequenced in a study of blood T cells in healthy people across ages. With a J-beta primer mix and a sample-barcoded 5' primer, a second PCR ran about 7 to 11 cycles. TCRdb re-called the 5' RACE reads through MiXCR, storing one row per CDR3 protein. The sample has some 880,000 distinct CDR3 sequences, under 40% seen once. Sequences were obtained from blood. The receptors come from a man younger than 30 in good health.

This clonotype was found a few times. The genes are TRBV4-1 and TRBJ1-1, with TRBD1 as a possible D gene (5 bases). Germline V CDR1 and CDR2: MGHRA, YSYEKL. The CDR3 sequence is 15 residues long. V lost 0 bases and J lost 3, with 11 bases in between. CDR3 sequence (DNA): TGCGCCAGCAGCCAAGAAGCAGGGCTGTACACTGAAGCTTTCTTT. It translates to CASSQEAGLYTEAFF.

V usage is TRBV9 and J usage is TRBJ2-3; D possibly corresponds to TRBD1 (6 bases). From germline, CDR1 is SGDLS and CDR2 YYNGEE. V lost 2 bases to trimming and J lost 6 bases, with 16 bases between them. There are 15 residues in the CDR3. CDR3 in DNA: TGTGCCAGCAGCGTGACAGGACGATATTTGGATACGCAGTATTTT. Translation: CASSVTGRYLDTQYF.

At least ten counts were recorded for this clonotype. The CDR3 bases are TGTGCCAGCAGCGCAGGGGGTTGGGAGCAGTACTTC. Residues: CASSAGGWEQYF. The rearrangement links TRBV12-3 or TRBV12-4 to TRBJ2-7, with 7 bases identical to TRBD1. The CDR3 sequence is 12 residues long. Trimming at V came to 6 bases and at J to 7 bases, leaving 6 bases not matched to a gene.

This clonotype was seen more than once but under ten times. The chain has TRBV5-1 and TRBJ1-2; D remains ambiguous. CDR1 is SGHRS and CDR2 is YFSETQ in the germline V gene. The CDR3 is 16 amino acids. V lost 4 bases to trimming and J lost 3 bases, with 19 bases between them. For the CDR3, the DNA is TGCGCCAGCAGCGTGGACTTCATACCCTCTGACTATGGCTACACCTTC. It is translated as CASSVDFIPSDYGYTF. The full variable domain, completed using reference TRBV5-1 and TRBJ1-2, is KAGVTQTPRYLIKTRGQQVTLSCSPISGHRSVSWYQQTPGQGLQFLFEYFSETQRNKGNFPGRFSGRQFSNSRSEMNVSTLELGDSALYLCASSVDFIPSDYGYTFGSGTRLTVV.

The chain carries TRBV4-1 and TRBJ2-5, with 8 bases lining up with TRBD2. The CDR3 loop spans 18 amino acids. CDR1 is MGHRA and CDR2 is YSYEKL in the germline V gene. Trimming took 0 bases from V and 2 from J; bases not matched to a gene: 11. The CDR3 reads CASSQDRQASGPQETQYF. The DNA of the CDR3 is TGCGCCAGCAGCCAAGATAGGCAGGCTAGCGGGCCTCAAGAGACCCAGTACTTC.

This clonotype was seen more than once but under ten times. The rearrangement links TRBV12-3 or TRBV12-4 to TRBJ1-1; D gene uncertain. CDR3 length: 14 amino acids. V lost 5 bases and J lost 0, with 10 bases in between. The CDR3 sequence: CASSPTDLNTEAFF. CDR3 bases: TGTGCCAGCAGTCCCACAGACCTGAACACTGAAGCTTTCTTT.

About this clonotype: The junction and the germline gene differ at one end; a read error may be behind it. V and J are TRBV12-3 or TRBV12-4 and TRBJ1-5; TRBD1 matches at 10 bases. The CDR3 has 15 amino acids. The CDR3 loop is CACSLGQGIGQPQHF. CDR3 DNA: TGTGCCTGCAGTTTGGGACAGGGGATAGGTCAGCCCCAGCATTTT.

V gene TRBV6-1 combines with J gene TRBJ2-3; either TRBD1 or TRBD2 may supply D (5 bases each). Germline V gene lookup returns CDR1 MNHNS and CDR2 SASEGT. V shed 3 bases and J shed 4 bases, with 17 bases lying between them. The CDR3 contains 16 residues. The CDR3 coding sequence is TGTGCCAGCAGTGATTATGACGGGGCCACAGCAGATACGCAGTATTTT. The encoded protein is CASSDYDGATADTQYF.

The genes are TRBV20-1 and TRBJ1-1; possible D gene TRBD1, 5 bases. The germline V and J ends were trimmed by 5 bases and 5 bases, with 9 bases remaining between them. The CDR3 contains 11 residues. Germline assignment: CDR1 DFQATT and CDR2 SNEGSKA (reference sequence). The CDR3 region has the DNA TGCAGTGCTTCAAGGGGTACTGAAGCTTTCTTT. Protein product: CSASRGTEAFF.

The J gene is TRBJ1-1, the V gene TRBV3-1, with no clear D. The CDR3 length is 14 residues. The V and J ends lost 1 base and 2 bases respectively, with 8 bases between them. Germline V CDR1 and CDR2: LGHDT, YNNKEL (reference sequence). Written as DNA, the CDR3 is TGTGCCAGCAGCCAAGGTGGCCCAAACACTGAAGCTTTCTTT. Encoded protein: CASSQGGPNTEAFF. Full variable domain (outside the CDR3, taken from reference TRBV3-1 and TRBJ1-1): DTAVSQTPKYLVTQMGNDKSIKCEQNLGHDTMYWYKQDSKKFLKIMFSYNNKELIINETVPNRFSPKSPDKAHLNLHINSLELGDSAVYFCASSQGGPNTEAFFGQGTRLTVV.

V gene TRBV20-1 combines with J gene TRBJ2-3, with D unclear. With 6 bases removed from V and 6 bases from J, the gap between germline ends came to 7 bases. The CDR3 spans 10 residues. CDR1 DFQATT and CDR2 SNEGSKA come from the germline V gene (reference sequence). The CDR3 DNA is TGCAGTGCGGTAGGCGATACGCAGTATTTT. Residues: CSAVGDTQYF.

The genes are TRBV12-3 or TRBV12-4 and TRBJ2-1; perhaps D is TRBD1 or TRBD2 (5 bases each). The CDR3 has 16 residues. The V and J ends lost 4 bases and 0 bases respectively, with 13 bases between them. As DNA, the CDR3 is TGTGCCAGCAGTTCGCCCGGGACCCACTCCTACAATGAGCAGTTCTTC. Amino acids: CASSSPGTHSYNEQFF.

The chain is built from TRBV20-1 and TRBJ1-6, with D perhaps TRBD1 (6 bases). Germline CDR1 and CDR2: DFQATT and SNEGSKA (reference sequence). The CDR3 extends over 14 amino acids. V was pared by 6 bases and J by 3 bases, with 12 bases between. As DNA, the CDR3 is TGCAGTGCCAGTCCGGGACACTATAATTCACCCCTCCACTTT. Translating gives CSASPGHYNSPLHF.

This chain uses TRBV6-2 or TRBV6-3 with TRBJ2-5, with D maybe TRBD1 (6 bases). The CDR3 extends over 16 amino acids. The germline V and J ends were trimmed by 2 bases and 2 bases, with 15 bases remaining between them. CDR1 and CDR2 from the germline V gene are MNHEY and SVGEGT. For the CDR3, the DNA is TGTGCCAGCAGTTACCATATCGGACAGCCTCAAGAGACCCAGTACTTC. It encodes CASSYHIGQPQETQYF.

The V call is TRBV7-2, the J call TRBJ2-1; 8 positions agree with TRBD2. There are 18 residues in the CDR3. Per the germline V gene, CDR1 is SGHTA and CDR2 is FQGNSA. The junction had 10 bases not matched to a gene; V was cut back by 0 bases and J by 3 bases. The CDR3 sequence: CASSLAQPSGWGYNEQFF. CDR3 nucleotides: TGTGCCAGCAGCTTAGCCCAGCCTAGCGGGTGGGGCTACAATGAGCAGTTCTTC.

This chain connects TRBV27 to TRBJ1-1; the match to TRBD1 covers 11 bases. The CDR3 covers 15 residues. CDR1 and CDR2 from the germline V gene are MNHEY and SMNVEV (reference sequence). V lost 2 bases and J lost 6; bases outside the gene matches: 5. This CDR3 reads CASSLKGQGASEAFF. The CDR3 nucleotides read TGTGCCAGCAGTTTAAAAGGACAGGGGGCCTCTGAAGCTTTCTTT.

The chain recombines TRBV5-1 with TRBJ2-7; TRBD1 aligns across 7 bases. Unmatched junction bases numbered 13, after V lost 7 bases and J lost 0 bases. The CDR3 is made up of 16 amino acids. Germline V gene sequence: CDR1 SGHRS, CDR2 YFSETQ. The CDR3 DNA is TGCGCCAGCGCGACCGGGACAGCACAGAGCTCCTACGAGCAGTACTTC. Translated: CASATGTAQSSYEQYF.

The chain carries TRBV4-3 and TRBJ2-5; D is unresolved. CDR3 length: 14 amino acids. V was cut by 1 base and J by 4 bases, with 10 bases left in between. Germline CDR1 LGHNA, CDR2 YSLEER. The CDR3 DNA follows: TGCGCCAGCAGCCAAGGTGCAGCCTCAGAGACCCAGTACTTC. Its translation: CASSQGAASETQYF.